This TCR beta chain was recorded in a study of T cells in Graves' hyperthyroidism and ophthalmopathy. General study results and limits: Most clonotypes that expanded in the thyroid above 0.001 also showed up in blood.

Amplified regions were TCR beta CDR3 sequences from RNA transcripts. HTBI primers were employed in a first-round RT-PCR of the TCR CDR3. From the multiplex PCR reads, TCRdb called clonotypes with MiXCR, one entry per CDR3 protein. The data contain around 540,000 distinct CDR3 sequences, 35% to 55% of them singletons. With regard to this clonotype: Its antigen is unidentified.

Trimming removed 10 bases from V and 3 bases from J, with 19 bases in between. This CDR3 contains 14 residues. Looked up from germline, CDR1 is ENHRY and CDR2 is SYGVKD. The authors deemed Graves' hyperthyroidism stable absent ophthalmopathy progression within 18 months. The study excluded patients with uncontrolled infection, other autoimmune disease, pregnancy or lactation. Diagnosing involved the use of clinical symptoms, serum thyroxine and TRAb, thyroid ultrasound and orbital computed tomography. The chain couples TRBV10-3 to TRBJ2-7; possible D gene TRBD1, 7 bases. This receptor was identified in a woman aged 18-30 years with Graves' hyperthyroidism. Sequencing was done on a sample of peripheral blood or thyroid tissue (not recorded which). In DNA, the CDR3 is TGTGCCACCACGGTGGAGGGGGCGAGCTACGAGCAGTACTTC. This encodes CATTVEGASYEQYF.